Following are 8 T cell receptor beta chains from one sample sequenced in a study of breast tumors, draining lymph nodes, adjacent tissues. TCRdb called the multiplex PCR reads again in MiXCR, with one record for every CDR3 protein. Of about 130,000 distinct CDR3 sequences in the sample, under 25% are singletons; the top ten hold roughly 2.7%. Breast cancer patients provided tissue from their axillary draining lymph nodes. The sample comprised axillary lymph node tissue. All receptors derive from a female donor with breast cancer. Some clones in this sample may be carry-over from other donors' samples.

As to this clonotype: A much larger clone sits a single nucleotide away, making a read error possible. This chain links TRBV2 with TRBJ1-2, with 10 bases fitting TRBD1. Germline V lookup: CDR1 SNHLY, CDR2 FYNNEI. Losses at the gene ends were 4 bases for V and 10 bases for J; bases not matched to a gene: 9. CDR3 length: 14 residues. CDR3 sequence: CASSVTGGALDYTF. DNA for the CDR3: TGTGCCAGCAGTGTGACAGGGGGCGCTTTGGACTACACCTTC.

This clonotype was counted at least ten times. J is TRBJ2-7 and V is TRBV28, with D unclear. This CDR3 is built from 16 residues. Deletions cut 5 bases from V and 2 bases from J, with 19 bases between. Germline V gene sequence: CDR1 MDHEN, CDR2 SYDVKM. The CDR3: CASSPVGWATTYEQYF. The CDR3 DNA is TGTGCCAGCAGTCCCGTTGGATGGGCTACCACCTACGAGCAGTACTTC.

This clonotype appeared a few times. This chain uses TRBV19 with TRBJ1-5, with D possibly being TRBD1 (5 bases). The CDR3 spans 15 residues. Trimming took off 3 bases at V and 2 bases at J, with 11 bases between the two ends. Germline V gene sequence: CDR1 LNHDA, CDR2 SQIVND (reference sequence). CDR3 region: CASSIRGLGNQPQHF. The CDR3 coding sequence is TGTGCCAGTAGTATTCGGGGCCTAGGCAATCAGCCCCAGCATTTT.

The table lists this clonotype with a few counts. The chain recombines TRBV6-1 with TRBJ1-5; no definite D call. Trimming took off 4 bases at V and 2 bases at J, with 12 bases between the two ends. This CDR3 spans 15 amino acids. Looked up from germline, CDR1 is MNHNS and CDR2 is SASEGT. CDR3 loop: CASSAGSAGNQPQHF. Here the CDR3 DNA reads TGTGCCAGCAGTGCCGGCTCTGCCGGCAATCAGCCCCAGCATTTT.

Remarks on this clonotype: Since a much larger clone is just one base distant, this may be a read error. V and J are TRBV11-3 and TRBJ2-7; D gene uncertain. The CDR3 covers 17 residues. CDR1 is SGHNT, CDR2 YENEEA, per germline. The V end lost 5 bases, the J end lost 7 bases, and 27 bases lay between the germline ends. CDR3 in DNA: TGTGCCAGCAGCGGGCCGTTGCGGACCGAAGTACGGAGTGAGCAGTACTTC. Its translation is CASSGPLRTEVRSEQYF.

This clonotype was counted many times. The chain employs TRBV15 and TRBJ2-1; D is possibly TRBD1 or TRBD2 (6 bases each). V was clipped by 4 bases and J by 2 bases, with 15 bases between them. There are 16 residues in the CDR3. Germline CDR1 LNHNV, CDR2 YYDKDF (reference sequence). This chain's CDR3 is CATSKGVGTPYNEQFF. CDR3 sequence (DNA): TGTGCCACCAGCAAGGGGGTTGGGACTCCCTACAATGAGCAGTTCTTC.

This clonotype showed up just a few times. V is TRBV28 and J is TRBJ1-4, with TRBD1 matching over 10 bases. Trimming removed 6 bases from V and 12 bases from J; junction bases left unmatched: 10. The CDR3 is 14 amino acids. Germline V gene sequence: CDR1 MDHEN, CDR2 SYDVKM. This CDR3 reads CASSRDRGITELFF. In DNA form, the CDR3 reads TGTGCCAGCAGCCGGGACAGGGGTATTACGGAACTGTTTTTT.

This clonotype was detected many times. This rearrangement joins TRBV6-1 to TRBJ2-3; the D call may be TRBD1 or TRBD2 (6 bases each). The CDR3 is made up of 15 amino acids. The germline V and J ends were trimmed by 10 bases and 2 bases, with 19 bases remaining between them. Germline lookup yields CDR1 MNHNS and CDR2 SASEGT. CDR3 amino acids: CATLPGGGFTDTQYF. The CDR3 nucleotides read TGTGCCACCCTGCCCGGGGGCGGGTTCACAGATACGCAGTATTTT.